This T cell receptor beta chain was captured by sequencing in a study of blood T cell repertoires in COVID-19. Whole-study context: Samples of COVID-19 (acute and convalescent) were obtained from the United States, Italy and Spain.

CDR3 length equals 14 residues. Germline V lookup: CDR1 SGHRS, CDR2 YFSETQ. V was clipped by 4 bases and J by 8 bases; unmatched bases: 5. TCRdb's copy holds only in-frame clones and misses some; the assay was immunoSEQ multiplex PCR. The sample lists 80,000 to 95,000 clones, 80% to 90% occurring once. Material for sequencing was peripheral blood. This chain joins TRBV5-1 and TRBJ1-4, with 10 positions matching TRBD1. This TCR was sampled from an older man with COVID-19, enrolled during active disease. CDR3 coding DNA: TGCGCCAGCAGCATCGGGACAGGGGACGAAAAACTGTTTTTT. It translates to CASSIGTGDEKLFF.